This entry lists 26 T cell receptor beta chains sequenced from one sample in a study of blood T cells in healthy people across ages (dated by TCRdb to between 2014 and 2016). The library came from 5' RACE. The listed sequencing device is Illumina HiSeq 2500. A second roughly 6 to 11 cycle PCR used a sample-barcoded 5' primer and a J-beta primer mix. The public reads were run again by TCRdb, first through fastp at Q25 and then through MiXCR, and only productive beta chains were kept. Identical CDR3 protein sequences are pooled into one entry, listed with their most common genes and DNA. Here the sample has 650,000 to 800,000 distinct CDR3 sequences; about 51% occur a single time. Less than 15% of the sample is held by the ten biggest clonotypes. Sequencing used blood. The receptors here all came from a woman aged 80 or over in good health.

Ten or more counts support this clonotype. Mismatch with germline at one junction end may stem from a read error. The CDR3 DNA follows: TGTGCCCTCAGCCCTGGGCAGCGTAGGTCGGATACGCAGTATTTT. Its translation is CALSPGQRRSDTQYF. This chain joins TRBV10-3 and TRBJ2-3; D unclear. The germline V gene has CDR1 ENHRY and CDR2 SYGVKD. CDR3 size: 15 residues.

V and J are TRBV7-2 and TRBJ2-5; 8 bases line up with TRBD2. V lost 1 base to trimming and J lost 4 bases; unmatched junction nucleotides: 8. The CDR3 has 16 residues. From germline, CDR1 is SGHTA and CDR2 FQGNSA. The CDR3 spells CASSLVPSGPLETQYF. The CDR3 DNA follows: TGTGCCAGCAGCTTAGTCCCTAGCGGGCCCCTAGAGACCCAGTACTTC.

The chain combines TRBV28 with TRBJ2-5; the match to TRBD2 covers 7 bases. The J call is doubtful: the DNA matches TRBJ2-7 better. Germline assignment: CDR1 MDHEN and CDR2 SYDVKM. This CDR3 has 13 residues. This CDR3 is CALGVGGSYEQYF. In DNA form, the CDR3 reads TGTGCCCTGGGAGTGGGAGGGTCCTACGAGCAGTACTTC.

Remarks on this clonotype: One base away lies a much larger clone, so this may be a sequencing read error. The chain joins TRBV28 to TRBJ2-7; weak D call: TRBD1 (5 bases). Germline V lookup: CDR1 MDHEN, CDR2 SYDVKM. CDR3 length equals 13 residues. This CDR3 is CVSSSGHLYEQYF. The CDR3, as DNA: TGTGTCAGCAGTTCCGGACATCTCTACGAGCAGTACTTC.

The CDR3 reads CASRGMQKDGETQYF. In DNA, the CDR3 is TGTGCCAGCAGGGGTATGCAGAAAGACGGGGAGACCCAGTACTTC. V usage is TRBV28 and J usage is TRBJ2-5; D remains ambiguous. Germline V lookup: CDR1 MDHEN, CDR2 SYDVKM. The CDR3 length is 15 residues. Between the trimmed V and J ends, which lost 6 bases and 5 bases, there was a span of 19 bases.

The V gene is TRBV12-3 or TRBV12-4, the J gene TRBJ2-7; D could derive from TRBD1 or TRBD2 (5 bases each). The V and J ends lost 8 bases and 6 bases respectively, with 26 bases between them. The CDR3 consists of 16 residues. CDR3 residues: CASGSGTASRFSEQYF. CDR3 DNA: TGTGCCAGCGGTTCTGGGACGGCGTCCAGGTTCTCCGAGCAGTACTTC.

This clonotype was recorded a few times. The J gene is TRBJ2-2, the V gene TRBV5-1; TRBD1 might be the D (6 bases). The length of the CDR3 is 14 residues. V lost 4 bases and J lost 5, with 12 bases in between. The germline CDR1 and CDR2 sequences are SGHRS and YFSETQ. Here the CDR3 DNA reads TGCGCCAGCAGCGTACGGGACACAACCGGGGAGCTGTTTTTT. Its translation: CASSVRDTTGELFF.

This chain uses TRBV6-6 with TRBJ2-1; D possibly corresponds to TRBD2 (7 bases). This CDR3 is built from 15 residues. V lost 6 bases and J lost 7, with 19 bases in between. The germline V gene has CDR1 MNHNY and CDR2 SVGAGI (reference sequence). The CDR3 region is CASRGGGGSRNEQFF. In DNA, the CDR3 is TGTGCCAGCAGAGGGGGGGGAGGGTCTAGGAATGAGCAGTTCTTC.

Concerning this clonotype itself: Given a much more abundant clone one base away, this may be a read error. The chain links TRBV7-8 to TRBJ2-7; a possible D gene is TRBD2 (6 bases). Germline CDR1 SGHVS, CDR2 FQNEAQ. CDR3 length equals 14 residues. V lost 3 bases, J lost 10 bases, and 19 bases lay in between. The CDR3 sequence: CASSFQAGQEAQYF. The CDR3 DNA reads as TGTGCCAGCAGCTTCCAAGCGGGTCAAGAGGCCCAGTACTTC.

This clonotype was recorded many times. This chain links TRBV7-2 with TRBJ1-5; D might be TRBD1 (5 bases). The length of the CDR3 is 16 residues. V shed 6 bases and J shed 6 bases, with 21 bases lying between them. Germline V gene sequence: CDR1 SGHTA, CDR2 FQGNSA. CDR3 amino acids: CASSGMQGGWGQPQHF. As DNA, the CDR3 is TGTGCCAGCAGTGGAATGCAGGGTGGATGGGGTCAGCCCCAGCATTTT. The variable domain in full, completed from reference TRBV7-2 and TRBJ1-5, reads GAGVSQSPSNKVTEKGKDVELRCDPISGHTALYWYRQSLGQGLEFLIYFQGNSAPDKSGLPSDRFSAERTGGSVSTLTIQRTQQEDSAVYLCASSGMQGGWGQPQHFGDGTRLSIL.

This clonotype was recorded once. A much larger clone lies a single base off, so this may be a read error. V and J are TRBV27 and TRBJ2-1, with 9 nucleotides matching TRBD1. The length of the CDR3 is 14 residues. CDR1 is MNHEY, CDR2 SMNVEV, per germline (reference sequence). With V trimmed by 2 bases and J by 13 bases, 9 bases remained unmatched. CDR3 DNA sequence: TGTGCCAGCAGTTTAATGACAGGGGGAGAGACCCAGTTCTTC. Protein sequence: CASSLMTGGETQFF.

In its sample, this clonotype was seen many times. CDR3 DNA sequence: TGTGCCATCAGTCCTCGGGGAGAGACCCAGTACTTC. It translates to CAISPRGETQYF. The rearrangement uses TRBV10-3 and TRBJ2-5, with D possibly being TRBD2 (5 bases). CDR1 and CDR2 (germline): ENHRY, SYGVKD. Between the trimmed V and J ends, which lost 5 bases and 4 bases, there was a span of 8 bases. The CDR3 extends over 12 amino acids.

This clonotype was recorded at least ten times. The rearrangement links TRBV11-1 to TRBJ2-1; the D is unclear. CDR3 size: 13 residues. The V and J ends lost 1 base and 7 bases respectively, with 8 bases between them. Germline V gene lookup returns CDR1 SGHAT and CDR2 FQDESV (reference sequence). This chain's CDR3 is CASSLDMLNEQFF. In DNA, the CDR3 is TGTGCCAGCAGCTTAGACATGTTGAATGAGCAGTTCTTC.

The V gene is TRBV25-1, the J gene TRBJ1-5; D is undetermined. CDR3 size: 14 residues. Germline-derived CDR1 and CDR2 are MGHDK and SYGVNS. As DNA, the CDR3 is TGTGTCAGTACAAAGGACTTATACGCTCAGCCCCAGCATTTT. Translating gives CVSTKDLYAQPQHF.

V gene TRBV4-2 combines with J gene TRBJ2-5; D is unresolved. Per the germline V gene, CDR1 is LGHNA and CDR2 is YNFKEQ. The CDR3 loop spans 14 amino acids. The ends were cut back, 1 base at V and 0 bases at J, with 6 bases in the middle. The CDR3 region is CASSQGSNQETQYF. The CDR3 nucleotides read TGTGCCAGCAGCCAAGGATCTAACCAAGAGACCCAGTACTTC.

This clonotype was picked up many times. The V gene is TRBV5-1, the J gene TRBJ2-5, with D hard to call. The CDR3 loop spans 15 amino acids. V lost 1 base, J lost 4 bases, and 14 bases lay in between. Germline V CDR1 and CDR2: SGHRS, YFSETQ. In DNA form, the CDR3 reads TGCGCCAGCAGCTTGATGATCTCCAAAGGAGAGACCCAGTACTTC. Translation: CASSLMISKGETQYF.

The CDR3 protein is CAISERAGGPNEQFF. DNA for the CDR3: TGTGCCATCAGCGAGCGGGCGGGGGGGCCGAATGAGCAGTTCTTC. The chain has TRBV10-3 and TRBJ2-1, with 9 bases aligning to TRBD2. Germline values: CDR1 ENHRY, CDR2 SYGVKD. The CDR3 consists of 15 residues. The V gene end was trimmed by 6 bases and the J gene end by 7 bases; junction bases not matched to a gene: 10.

The chain uses TRBV2 and TRBJ1-1, with unresolved D. Deletions cut 11 bases from V and 1 base from J, with 14 bases between. Germline V gives CDR1 SNHLY, CDR2 FYNNEI. The CDR3 totals 13 residues. The CDR3 coding sequence is TGTGCCGGCGGGGAAGAATCGAACACTGAAGCTTTCTTT. Protein sequence: CAGGEESNTEAFF.

This clonotype was observed once. This chain links TRBV5-1 with TRBJ2-1, with D possibly TRBD2 on 5 matching bases. The V end was cut by 0 bases, the J end by 2 bases, with 9 bases between. The CDR3 sequence is 15 residues long. CDR1 is SGHRS and CDR2 is YFSETQ in the germline V gene. The CDR3 nucleotides read TGCGCCAGCAGCTTGGCGGAGCGGCCCTACAATGAGCAGTTCTTC. It codes for CASSLAERPYNEQFF.

Note on this clonotype: A much larger clone lies one base from this, so it may be a read error. CDR3 region: CSVDLGWETQYF. CDR3 DNA sequence: TGCAGCGTCGACCTGGGGTGGGAGACCCAGTACTTC. This rearrangement joins TRBV29-1 to TRBJ2-5, with D hard to call. Germline V gives CDR1 SQVTM, CDR2 ANQGSEA. The CDR3 length is 12 residues. With 6 bases removed from V and 5 bases from J, the gap between germline ends came to 13 bases.

V and J are TRBV24-1 and TRBJ2-3, with D tentatively TRBD1 (6 bases). The V and J ends lost 3 bases and 1 base respectively, with 13 bases between them. In germline, CDR1 is KGHDR, CDR2 SFDVKD. This CDR3 spans 16 amino acids. The CDR3: CATSDPTGPGTDTQYF. The DNA for the CDR3 is TGTGCCACCAGTGATCCTACAGGGCCGGGCACAGATACGCAGTATTTT.

The chain is built from TRBV5-1 and TRBJ2-7; TRBD1 matches 8 bases. With V trimmed by 2 bases and J by 6 bases, 7 bases remained unmatched. Germline CDR1 SGHRS, CDR2 YFSETQ. The CDR3 has 14 residues. The CDR3 reads CASSFGTGSGEQYF. The CDR3, as DNA: TGCGCCAGCAGCTTCGGGACAGGATCTGGCGAGCAGTACTTC.

This rearrangement joins TRBV20-1 to TRBJ2-6, with a tentative D call TRBD1 (6 bases). There are 16 residues in the CDR3. Germline-derived CDR1 and CDR2 are DFQATT and SNEGSKA (reference sequence). V was trimmed by 3 bases and J by 0 bases, leaving 12 bases between them. The CDR3 protein is CSASRGQISGANVLTF. In DNA form, the CDR3 reads TGCAGTGCTAGTAGGGGACAAATCTCTGGGGCCAACGTCCTGACTTTC.

The CDR3 is CASSDSRAYEQYF. The CDR3 DNA follows: TGTGCCAGCAGTGACAGCAGGGCCTACGAGCAGTACTTC. V usage is TRBV6-2 or TRBV6-3 and J usage is TRBJ2-7, with TRBD1 as a possible D gene (5 bases). This CDR3 has 13 residues. Trimming took off 5 bases at V and 2 bases at J, with 10 bases between the two ends. Looked up from germline, CDR1 is MNHEY and CDR2 is SVGEGT.

This clonotype has more than one count but fewer than ten. J is TRBJ2-5 and V is TRBV28; 7 bases are shared with TRBD2. J gave up 3 bases and V 3 bases, and 7 bases lay outside the gene matches. Germline V gives CDR1 MDHEN, CDR2 SYDVKM. The CDR3 is made up of 15 amino acids. The CDR3 loop is CASSLWGLAEETQYF. The CDR3 DNA follows: TGTGCCAGCAGTTTGTGGGGCCTAGCGGAAGAGACCCAGTACTTC.

This clonotype was counted once. The J gene is TRBJ2-3, the V gene TRBV7-9; 10 positions match TRBD2. The germline gives CDR1 SEHNR, CDR2 FQNEAQ (reference sequence). V gave up 3 bases and J gave up 4 bases; unmatched junction bases: 7. The CDR3 length is 16 residues. The CDR3, as DNA: TGTGCCAGCAGCTTGGTAGCGGGGGGCGGCGCAGATACGCAGTATTTT. Translating gives CASSLVAGGGADTQYF.